This note documents a single T cell receptor beta chain sequence. The treatment was: oral pan-JAK inhibitor, 5-10 mg twice daily. Investigators isolated RNA and reverse transcribed it into cDNA to act as the sequencing template. Here immunoSEQ multiplex PCR was the method, and the copy in TCRdb shows in-frame clones only, minus some. The sample carries under 350,000 clones, roughly 50% recorded once. The data were taken from a study of CD8+ T cells in alopecia areata. Study information: Twice a day, 5 to 10 mg of oral tofacitinib was administered to treated patients.

V lost 0 bases, J lost 0 bases, and 14 bases lay in between. Germline values: CDR1 MNHNS, CDR2 SASEGT. The CDR3 extends over 17 amino acids. This chain links TRBV6-1 with TRBJ1-1; D gene uncertain. This receptor was taken from a human donor with alopecia areata. Specimen: CD4+ T cells sorted from blood, collected at week 24, from a patient treated with tofacitinib. The CDR3 nucleotides read TGTGCCAGCAGTGAAGCGCATCCATATCCTATGAACACTGAAGCTTTCTTT. Protein: CASSEAHPYPMNTEAFF.